The 22 T cell receptor beta chains below were found in one sample sequenced in a study of monozygotic twins with inflammatory bowel disease. For each CDR3 protein, TCRdb gives one entry from its re-call of the 5' RACE reads, without DNA. The repertoire table contains about 450,000 distinct CDR3 sequences. Sample: blood. The receptors were sampled from a human donor with ulcerative colitis or Crohn's disease, or a healthy co-twin of an affected twin (not recorded which).

The chain carries TRBV20-1 and TRBJ2-1; without DNA, the TCRdb call of TRBD1 cannot be checked. CDR1 DFQATT and CDR2 SNEGSKA come from the germline V gene (reference sequence). The CDR3 spans 15 residues. This chain's CDR3 is CSAPMPGSSYNEQFF.

This rearrangement joins TRBV6-2 or TRBV6-3 to TRBJ2-1; the D gene TCRdb calls, TRBD1, cannot be checked with no DNA. CDR3 length: 15 residues. CDR1 is MNHEY and CDR2 is SVGEGT in the germline V gene. The CDR3 loop reads CASSPLGMTYNEQFF.

The chain combines TRBV12-3 or TRBV12-4 with TRBJ1-5. The CDR3 has 14 residues. The CDR3 sequence: CASSFLGSNQPQHF.

CDR3 region: CASSFYGLVGDEQYF. The rearrangement uses TRBV5-6 and TRBJ2-7. Germline-derived CDR1 and CDR2 are SGHDT and YYEEEE. This CDR3 region has 15 residues.

The gene calls are TRBV9 and TRBJ2-2; TCRdb returns TRBD2, unconfirmable since there is no DNA. The V gene's germline CDR1 is SGDLS and CDR2 YYNGEE. The CDR3 has 15 residues. CDR3 sequence reads: CASSRLAGRAGELFF.

The chain combines TRBV20-1 with TRBJ1-5. This CDR3 has 12 residues. CDR1 is DFQATT, CDR2 SNEGSKA, per germline (reference sequence). The CDR3 region is CSAGRSDQPQHF.

The chain recombines TRBV5-1 with TRBJ2-2; the TCRdb call, TRBD2, lacks DNA for checking. Germline V gene data show CDR1 as SGHRS and CDR2 as YFSETQ. The CDR3 covers 17 residues. This CDR3 reads CASRSPTGGSNTGELFF.

This rearrangement joins TRBV19 to TRBJ1-6. This CDR3 has 15 residues. Germline V gives CDR1 LNHDA, CDR2 SQIVND (reference sequence). CDR3 loop: CASSIPGGAGSPLHF.

CDR3 sequence reads: CASSSRDIPQHF. The chain employs TRBV5-1 and TRBJ1-5; as DNA is missing, the TRBD1 call by TCRdb cannot be tested. The CDR3 is made up of 12 amino acids. Germline V lookup: CDR1 SGHRS, CDR2 YFSETQ.

The CDR3 loop is CASSFTRRSGLRRRGTDTQYF. The chain uses TRBV7-3 and TRBJ2-3; no DNA is available, so the TRBD1 call from TCRdb remains unchecked. The CDR3 is 21 amino acids. The germline V gene has CDR1 SGHTA and CDR2 FQGTGA. Full variable domain (outside the CDR3, taken from reference TRBV7-3 and TRBJ2-3): GAGVSQTPSNKVTEKGKYVELRCDPISGHTALYWYRQSLGQGPEFLIYFQGTGAADDSGLPNDRFFAVRPEGSVSTLKIQRTERGDSAVYLCASSFTRRSGLRRRGTDTQYFGPGTRLTVL.

V usage is TRBV20-1 and J usage is TRBJ2-7; the D call of TRBD1 rests on TCRdb alone, since no DNA is present to check it. Germline CDR1 and CDR2: DFQATT and SNEGSKA (reference sequence). The CDR3 runs to 13 residues. The chain's CDR3 is CSAPDRGNYEQYF.

V and J are TRBV7-9 and TRBJ2-7. CDR1 and CDR2 (germline): SEHNR, FQNEAQ (reference sequence). This CDR3 has 12 residues. The chain's CDR3 is CASSLVAREQYF.

This rearrangement joins TRBV3-1 to TRBJ2-7; lacking DNA, the TRBD1 call made by TCRdb goes unchecked. Per germline, CDR1 LGHDT and CDR2 YNNKEL (reference sequence). CDR3 length: 14 amino acids. The CDR3: CASSQDLRGYEQYF.

The chain employs TRBV30 and TRBJ1-1; TCRdb's D gene call, TRBD1, goes unchecked for lack of DNA. Germline CDR1 reads GTSNPN; CDR2 reads SVGIG (reference sequence). The CDR3 is 14 residues long. The CDR3 reads CAWTQGLGNTEASF.

The CDR3: CASSPAGDRNTYEQYF. The rearrangement uses TRBV18 and TRBJ2-7; TCRdb proposes TRBD1, but this gene call is untestable without DNA. The CDR3 extends over 16 amino acids. Germline V gene lookup returns CDR1 KGHSH and CDR2 LQKENI.

The chain links TRBV6-1 to TRBJ2-1. Germline V CDR1 and CDR2: MNHNS, SASEGT. CDR3 size: 15 residues. This chain's CDR3 is CASRLSGRPYNEQFF.

This chain links TRBV12-3 or TRBV12-4 with TRBJ2-7. CDR3 size: 17 residues. The CDR3 sequence is CASSLYGQPGGFNEQYF.

This chain connects TRBV28 to TRBJ1-5; TCRdb outputs TRBD1, but without DNA this stays unchecked. CDR3 length: 16 amino acids. CDR1 and CDR2 from the germline V gene are MDHEN and SYDVKM. The CDR3: CASSFGAPFSNQPQHF.

The chain joins TRBV30 to TRBJ1-1. Germline values: CDR1 GTSNPN, CDR2 SVGIG (reference sequence). This CDR3 is 13 amino acids long. Here the CDR3 reads CAWDIGGDTEAFF.

V and J are TRBV11-2 and TRBJ2-1; TCRdb indicates TRBD2, and absent DNA this call remains unverified. Per the germline V gene, CDR1 is SGHAT and CDR2 is FQNNGV. The CDR3 is 18 amino acids. CDR3: CASSFSQAGLAGGNEQFF.

CDR3 sequence: CATSRDLNNGSPLHF. This sequence joins TRBV15 and TRBJ1-6. This CDR3 spans 15 amino acids. Germline CDR1 reads LNHNV; CDR2 reads YYDKDF (reference sequence).

V is TRBV10-3 and J is TRBJ2-3; TCRdb lists TRBD1, though no DNA is available to test this call. This CDR3 spans 13 amino acids. Germline V lookup: CDR1 ENHRY, CDR2 SYGVKD. CDR3 in amino acids: CAMTGEPTDTQYF.